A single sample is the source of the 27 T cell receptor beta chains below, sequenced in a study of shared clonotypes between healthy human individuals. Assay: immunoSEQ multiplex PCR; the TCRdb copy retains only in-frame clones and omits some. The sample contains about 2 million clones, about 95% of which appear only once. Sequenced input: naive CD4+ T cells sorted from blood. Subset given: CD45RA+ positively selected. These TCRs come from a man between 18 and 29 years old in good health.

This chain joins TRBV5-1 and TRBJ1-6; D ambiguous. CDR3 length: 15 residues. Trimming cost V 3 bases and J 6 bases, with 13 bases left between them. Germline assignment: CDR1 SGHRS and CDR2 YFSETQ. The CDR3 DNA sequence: TGCGCCAGCAGCTCCGGAAGGTCGGGTAATTCACCCCTCCACTTT. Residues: CASSSGRSGNSPLHF.

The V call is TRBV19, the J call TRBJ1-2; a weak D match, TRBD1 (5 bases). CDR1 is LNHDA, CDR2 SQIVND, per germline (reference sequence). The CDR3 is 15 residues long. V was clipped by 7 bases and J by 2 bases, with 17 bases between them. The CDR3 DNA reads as TGTGCCAGTACCCCGATACAGGCGGCGAACTATGGCTACACCTTC. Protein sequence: CASTPIQAANYGYTF. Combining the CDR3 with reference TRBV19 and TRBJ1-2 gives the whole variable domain DGGITQSPKYLFRKEGQNVTLSCEQNLNHDAMYWYRQDPGQGLRLIYYSQIVNDFQKGDIAEGYSVSREKKESFPLTVTSAQKNPTAFYLCASTPIQAANYGYTFGSGTRLTVV.

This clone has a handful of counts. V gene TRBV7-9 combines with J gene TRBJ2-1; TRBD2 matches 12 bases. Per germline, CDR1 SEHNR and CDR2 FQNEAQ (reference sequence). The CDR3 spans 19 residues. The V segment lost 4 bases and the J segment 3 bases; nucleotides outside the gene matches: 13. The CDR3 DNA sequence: TGTGCCAGCAGCTCAGCGGTACTAGCGGGAGGAAATGACTACAATGAGCAGTTCTTC. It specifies CASSSAVLAGGNDYNEQFF.

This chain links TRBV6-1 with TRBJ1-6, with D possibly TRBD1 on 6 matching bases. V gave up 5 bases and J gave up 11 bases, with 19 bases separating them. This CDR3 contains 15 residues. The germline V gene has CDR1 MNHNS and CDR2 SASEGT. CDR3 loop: CASSSPGEIVAPLHF. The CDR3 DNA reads TGTGCCAGCAGTAGCCCAGGGGAAATTGTTGCACCCCTCCACTTT.

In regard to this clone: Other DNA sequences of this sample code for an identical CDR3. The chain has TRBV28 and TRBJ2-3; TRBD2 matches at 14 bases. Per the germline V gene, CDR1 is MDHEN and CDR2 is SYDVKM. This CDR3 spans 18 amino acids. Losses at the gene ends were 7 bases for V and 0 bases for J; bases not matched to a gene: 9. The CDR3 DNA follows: TGTGCCAGCAACCAGGGACTAGCGGGGGCTCTAAGCACAGATACGCAGTATTTT. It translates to CASNQGLAGALSTDTQYF.

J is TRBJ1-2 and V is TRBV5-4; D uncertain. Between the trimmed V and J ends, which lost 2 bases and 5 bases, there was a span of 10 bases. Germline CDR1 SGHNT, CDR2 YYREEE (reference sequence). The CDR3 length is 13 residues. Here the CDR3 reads CASSFGRGYGYTF. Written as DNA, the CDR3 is TGTGCCAGCAGCTTTGGCAGAGGGTATGGCTACACCTTC.

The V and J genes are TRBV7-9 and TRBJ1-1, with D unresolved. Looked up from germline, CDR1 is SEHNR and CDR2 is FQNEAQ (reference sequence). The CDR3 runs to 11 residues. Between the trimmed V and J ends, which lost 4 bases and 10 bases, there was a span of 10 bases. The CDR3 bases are TGTGCCAGCAGCTCCGAGGTGGGAGCTTTCTTT. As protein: CASSSEVGAFF. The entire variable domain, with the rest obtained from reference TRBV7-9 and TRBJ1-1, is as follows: DTGVSQNPRHKITKRGQNVTFRCDPISEHNRLYWYRQTLGQGPEFLTYFQNEAQLEKSRLLSDRFSAERPKGSFSTLEIQRTEQGDSAMYLCASSSEVGAFFGQGTRLTVV.

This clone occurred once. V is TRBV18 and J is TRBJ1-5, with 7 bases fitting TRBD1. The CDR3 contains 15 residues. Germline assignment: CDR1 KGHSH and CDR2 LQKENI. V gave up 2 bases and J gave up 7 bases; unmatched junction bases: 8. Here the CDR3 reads CASSPGDSRGQPQHF. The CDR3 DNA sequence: TGTGCCAGCTCACCAGGGGACAGCCGCGGCCAGCCCCAGCATTTT.

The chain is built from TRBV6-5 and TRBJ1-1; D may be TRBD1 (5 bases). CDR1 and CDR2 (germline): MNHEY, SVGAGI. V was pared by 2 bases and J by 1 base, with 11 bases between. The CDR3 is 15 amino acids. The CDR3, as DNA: TGTGCCAGCAGTTACCGGTCAGGGTCGAACACTGAAGCTTTCTTT. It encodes CASSYRSGSNTEAFF.

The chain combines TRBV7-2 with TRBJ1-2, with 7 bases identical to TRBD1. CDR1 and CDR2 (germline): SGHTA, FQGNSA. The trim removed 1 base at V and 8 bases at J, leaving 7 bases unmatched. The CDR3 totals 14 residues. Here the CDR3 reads CASSLVQGEWGYTF. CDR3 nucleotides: TGTGCCAGCAGCTTAGTCCAGGGGGAGTGGGGCTACACCTTC.

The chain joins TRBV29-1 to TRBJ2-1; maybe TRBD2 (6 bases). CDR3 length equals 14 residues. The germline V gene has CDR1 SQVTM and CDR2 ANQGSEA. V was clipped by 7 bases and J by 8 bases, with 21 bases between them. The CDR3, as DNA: TGCAGCGCACCCGCGGGGACTCGCATAGATGAGCAGTTCTTC. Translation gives CSAPAGTRIDEQFF.

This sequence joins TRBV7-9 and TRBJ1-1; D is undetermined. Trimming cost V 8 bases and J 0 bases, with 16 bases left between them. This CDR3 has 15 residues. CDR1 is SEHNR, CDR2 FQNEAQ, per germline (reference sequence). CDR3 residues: CASGFWENMNTEAFF. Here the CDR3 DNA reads TGTGCCAGCGGATTTTGGGAGAACATGAACACTGAAGCTTTCTTT.

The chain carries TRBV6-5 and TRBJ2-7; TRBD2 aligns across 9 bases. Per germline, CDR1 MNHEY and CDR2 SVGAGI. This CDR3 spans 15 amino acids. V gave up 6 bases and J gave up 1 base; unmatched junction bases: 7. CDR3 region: CASSPPLAGSYEQYF. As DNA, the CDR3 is TGTGCCAGCAGCCCCCCACTAGCGGGTTCCTACGAGCAGTACTTC.

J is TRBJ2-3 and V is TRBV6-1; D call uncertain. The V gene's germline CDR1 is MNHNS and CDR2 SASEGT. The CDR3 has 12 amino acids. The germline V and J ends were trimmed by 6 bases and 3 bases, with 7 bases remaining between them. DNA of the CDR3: TGTGCCAGCAGAGGCTATACAGATACGCAGTATTTT. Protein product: CASRGYTDTQYF.

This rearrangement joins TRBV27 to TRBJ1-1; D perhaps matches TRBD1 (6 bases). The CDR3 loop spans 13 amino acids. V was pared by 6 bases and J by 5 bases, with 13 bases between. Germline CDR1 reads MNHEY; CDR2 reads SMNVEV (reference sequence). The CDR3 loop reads CASSGGQGTEAFF. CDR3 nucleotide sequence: TGTGCCAGCAGCGGGGGGCAGGGGACTGAAGCTTTCTTT.

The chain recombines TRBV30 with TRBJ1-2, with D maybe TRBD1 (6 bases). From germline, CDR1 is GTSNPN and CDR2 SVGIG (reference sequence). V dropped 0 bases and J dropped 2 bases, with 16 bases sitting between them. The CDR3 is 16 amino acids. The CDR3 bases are TGTGCCTGGAGTGTTGGGGGGACACCCGGGAACTATGGCTACACCTTC. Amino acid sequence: CAWSVGGTPGNYGYTF.

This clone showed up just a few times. The CDR3 sequence is CASSPPGRLYEQYF. As DNA, the CDR3 is TGTGCCAGCAGTCCACCGGGACGGCTCTACGAGCAGTACTTC. The genes are TRBV6-6 and TRBJ2-7; D may be TRBD1 or TRBD2 (5 bases each). Looked up from germline, CDR1 is MNHNY and CDR2 is SVGAGI (reference sequence). V gave up 5 bases and J gave up 3 bases, with 14 bases separating them. The CDR3 consists of 14 residues.

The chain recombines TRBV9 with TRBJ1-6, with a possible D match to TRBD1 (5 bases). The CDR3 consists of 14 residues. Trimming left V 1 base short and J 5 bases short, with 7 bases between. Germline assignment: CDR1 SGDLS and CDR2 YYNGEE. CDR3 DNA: TGTGCCAGCAGCGTACTACAGGATAATTCACCCCTCCACTTT. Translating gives CASSVLQDNSPLHF.

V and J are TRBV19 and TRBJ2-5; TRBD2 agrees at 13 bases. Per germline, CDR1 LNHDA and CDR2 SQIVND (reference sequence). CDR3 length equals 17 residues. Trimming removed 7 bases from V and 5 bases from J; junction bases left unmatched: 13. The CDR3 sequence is CASTPRLAGGPRETQYF. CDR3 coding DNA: TGTGCCAGTACCCCTCGACTAGCGGGAGGCCCGAGGGAGACCCAGTACTTC.

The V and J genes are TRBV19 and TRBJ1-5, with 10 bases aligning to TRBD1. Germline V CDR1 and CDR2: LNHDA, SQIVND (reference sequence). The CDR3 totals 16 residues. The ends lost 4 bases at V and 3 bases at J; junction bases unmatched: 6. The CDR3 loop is CASSTAGTGVNQPQHF. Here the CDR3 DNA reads TGTGCCAGTAGTACCGCCGGGACAGGGGTCAATCAGCCCCAGCATTTT. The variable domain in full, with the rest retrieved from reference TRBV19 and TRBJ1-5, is DGGITQSPKYLFRKEGQNVTLSCEQNLNHDAMYWYRQDPGQGLRLIYYSQIVNDFQKGDIAEGYSVSREKKESFPLTVTSAQKNPTAFYLCASSTAGTGVNQPQHFGDGTRLSIL.

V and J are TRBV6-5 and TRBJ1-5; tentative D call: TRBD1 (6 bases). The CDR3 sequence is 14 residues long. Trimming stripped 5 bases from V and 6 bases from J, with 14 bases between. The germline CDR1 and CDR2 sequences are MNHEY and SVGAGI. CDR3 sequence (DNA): TGTGCCAGCAGTACACAGGGTGGCAGTCAGCCCCAGCATTTT. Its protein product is CASSTQGGSQPQHF.

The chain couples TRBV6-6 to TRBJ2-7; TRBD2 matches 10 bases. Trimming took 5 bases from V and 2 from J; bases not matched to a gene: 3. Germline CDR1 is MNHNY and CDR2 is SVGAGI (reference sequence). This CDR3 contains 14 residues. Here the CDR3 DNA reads TGTGCCAGCAGTCGGACTAGCGGTGCCTACGAGCAGTACTTC. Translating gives CASSRTSGAYEQYF.

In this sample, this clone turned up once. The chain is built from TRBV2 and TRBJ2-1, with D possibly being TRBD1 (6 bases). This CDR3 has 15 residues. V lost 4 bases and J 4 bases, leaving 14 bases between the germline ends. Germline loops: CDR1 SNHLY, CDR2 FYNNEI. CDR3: CASSGGTQGYNEQFF. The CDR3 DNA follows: TGTGCCAGCAGTGGTGGGACACAGGGTTACAATGAGCAGTTCTTC.

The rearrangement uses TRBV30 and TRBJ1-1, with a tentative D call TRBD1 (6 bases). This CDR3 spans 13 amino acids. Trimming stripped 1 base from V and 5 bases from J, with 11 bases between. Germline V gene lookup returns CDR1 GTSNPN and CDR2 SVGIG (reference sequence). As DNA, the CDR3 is TGTGCCTGGAGTGAACAGGGTGCGACTGAAGCTTTCTTT. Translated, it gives CAWSEQGATEAFF. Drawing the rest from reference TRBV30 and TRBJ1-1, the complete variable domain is SQTIHQWPATLVQPVGSPLSLECTVEGTSNPNLYWYRQAAGRGLQLLFYSVGIGQISSEVPQNLSASRPQDRQFILSSKKLLLSDSGFYLCAWSEQGATEAFFGQGTRLTVV.

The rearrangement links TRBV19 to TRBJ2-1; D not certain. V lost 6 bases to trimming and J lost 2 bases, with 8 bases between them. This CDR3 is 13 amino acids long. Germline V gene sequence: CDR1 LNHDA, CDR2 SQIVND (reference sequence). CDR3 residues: CASSRTPYNEQFF. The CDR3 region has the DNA TGTGCCAGTAGCCGGACGCCCTACAATGAGCAGTTCTTC.

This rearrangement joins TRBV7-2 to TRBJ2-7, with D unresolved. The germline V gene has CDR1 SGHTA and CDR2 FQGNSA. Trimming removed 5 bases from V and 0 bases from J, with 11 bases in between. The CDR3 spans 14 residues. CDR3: CASSPEPASYEQYF. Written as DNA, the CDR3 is TGTGCCAGCAGCCCCGAACCTGCCTCCTACGAGCAGTACTTC.

The DNA of the CDR3 is TGTGCCAGCAGCTGGAGGACAGGCCCGAACACTGAAGCTTTCTTT. This gives the protein CASSWRTGPNTEAFF. The V and J genes are TRBV7-2 and TRBJ1-1, with 7 bases aligning to TRBD1. This CDR3 comprises 15 residues. V was pared by 4 bases and J by 1 base, with 6 bases of the junction left unmatched. Germline V gene lookup returns CDR1 SGHTA and CDR2 FQGNSA.